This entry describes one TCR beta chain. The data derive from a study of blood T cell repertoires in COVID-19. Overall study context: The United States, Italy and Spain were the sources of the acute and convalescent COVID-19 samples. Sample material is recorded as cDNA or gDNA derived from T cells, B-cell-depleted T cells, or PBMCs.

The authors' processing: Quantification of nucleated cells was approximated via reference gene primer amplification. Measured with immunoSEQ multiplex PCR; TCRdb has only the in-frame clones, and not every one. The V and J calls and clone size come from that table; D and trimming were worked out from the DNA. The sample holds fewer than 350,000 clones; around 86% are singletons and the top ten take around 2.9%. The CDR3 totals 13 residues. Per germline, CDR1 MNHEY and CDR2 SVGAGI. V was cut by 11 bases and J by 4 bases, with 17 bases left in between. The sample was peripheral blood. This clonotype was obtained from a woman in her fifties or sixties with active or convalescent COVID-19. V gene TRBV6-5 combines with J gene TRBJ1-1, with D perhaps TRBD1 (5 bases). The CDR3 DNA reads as TGTGCCGCCTCAAGGGGTCCCACCACTGAAGCTTTCTTT. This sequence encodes CAASRGPTTEAFF.